This T cell receptor (beta chain) appears in the sequencing data of a study of control samples from healthy donors and cancer patients. V gave up 2 bases and J gave up 6 bases, with 16 bases separating them. This CDR3 has 15 amino acids. Germline CDR1 MDHEN, CDR2 SYDVKM. Measured with immunoSEQ multiplex PCR; TCRdb has only the in-frame clones, and not every one. The sample holds over 150,000 clones, 94% seen once. Sequencing used blood. This clonotype was obtained from a woman aged 18-30 years in good health. This chain links TRBV28 with TRBJ1-1; TRBD1 might be the D (5 bases). CDR3 amino acids: CASSLGGAPGPEAFF. The CDR3 DNA follows: TGTGCCAGCAGTTTAGGCGGGGCCCCTGGCCCTGAAGCTTTCTTT.